This T cell receptor (beta chain) was found in a study of Ad26.COV2.S vaccination and SARS-CoV-2 variants. Trimming took off 0 bases at V and 6 bases at J, with 17 bases between the two ends. The CDR3 consists of 16 residues. Germline V gene sequence: CDR1 SGDLS, CDR2 YYNGEE. TCRdb's table, derived via immunoSEQ multiplex PCR, lists solely in-frame clones and lacks some. This sample yields 410,000 or so clones, of which approximately 90% are seen a single time; less than 2% belongs to the top ten. Findings and caveats of the study: Total T cell responses were possibly underestimated by TCR breadth and depth analyses.

Treatment noted: around 19 received Ad26.COV2.S at low or high dose, single or two shots; about 5 received placebo; per-sample allocation not given. Specimen acquisition occurred on day 63 following the initial vaccine or placebo injection. In the case of this clone: What it binds is unknown.

The origin of this receptor is a person between 18 and 65 years old who received the Ad26.COV2.S COVID-19 vaccine or a placebo. The material was peripheral blood, obtained in a trial of Ad26.COV2.S vaccine versus placebo. The rearrangement uses TRBV9 and TRBJ2-3; D remains ambiguous. The CDR3 nucleotides read TGTGCCAGCAGCGTAGTCGGCGGCGCGAATGGTGATACGCAGTATTTT. Translation: CASSVVGGANGDTQYF.